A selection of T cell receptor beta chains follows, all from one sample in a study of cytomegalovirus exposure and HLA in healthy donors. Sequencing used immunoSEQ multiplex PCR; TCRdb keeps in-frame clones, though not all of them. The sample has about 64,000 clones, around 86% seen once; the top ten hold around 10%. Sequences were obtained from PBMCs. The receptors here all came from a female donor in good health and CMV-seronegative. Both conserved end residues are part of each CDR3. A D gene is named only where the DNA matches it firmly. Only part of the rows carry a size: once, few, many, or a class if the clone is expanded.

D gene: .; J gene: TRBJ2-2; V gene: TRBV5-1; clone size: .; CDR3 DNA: TGCGCCAGCAGCTTGGGACCCCCAGGGTCGGCCGGGGAGCTGTTTTTT; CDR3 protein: CASSLGPPGSAGELFF
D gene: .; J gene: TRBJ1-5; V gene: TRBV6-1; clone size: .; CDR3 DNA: TGTGCCAGCAGTGAACTTCTGGGCCTTGTGAAGAGCAATCAGCCCCAGCATTTT; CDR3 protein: CASSELLGLVKSNQPQHF
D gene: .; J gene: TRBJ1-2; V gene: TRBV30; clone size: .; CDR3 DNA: TGTGCCTGGAGTCGGGACTTCTATGGCTACACCTTC; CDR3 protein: CAWSRDFYGYTF
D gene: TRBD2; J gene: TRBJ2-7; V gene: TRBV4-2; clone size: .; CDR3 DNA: TGTGCCAGCAGCCAGACTAGCGGGAGCTCCTACGAGCAGTACTTC; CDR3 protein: CASSQTSGSSYEQYF
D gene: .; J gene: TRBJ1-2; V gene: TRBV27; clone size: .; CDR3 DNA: TGTGCCAGCAGTTTATATGGGCAGGGCTATGGCTACACCTTC; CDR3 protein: CASSLYGQGYGYTF
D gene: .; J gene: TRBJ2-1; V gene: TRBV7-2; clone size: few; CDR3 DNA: TGTGCCAGCAGCATTAACAGAGAGAATGAGCAGTTCTTC; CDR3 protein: CASSINRENEQFF
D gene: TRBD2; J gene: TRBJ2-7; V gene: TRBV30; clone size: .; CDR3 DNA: TGTGCCTGGAGTGTACTAGCGGGAGTTAAACGGCTCGAGCAGTACTTC; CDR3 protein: CAWSVLAGVKRLEQYF
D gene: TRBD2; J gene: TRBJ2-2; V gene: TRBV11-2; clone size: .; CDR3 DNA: TGTGCCAGCAGGCCGACTAGCGGTAACACCGGGGAGCTGTTTTTT; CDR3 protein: CASRPTSGNTGELFF
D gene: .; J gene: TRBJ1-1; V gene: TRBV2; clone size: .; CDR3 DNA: TGTGCCAGCAAAATCTACCCGAACACTGAAGCTTTCTTT; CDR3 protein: CASKIYPNTEAFF
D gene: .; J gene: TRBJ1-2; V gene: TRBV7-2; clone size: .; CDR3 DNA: TGTGCCAGCAGCTTAGTATTCAGTTCCACCAACTATGGCTACACCTTC; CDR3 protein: CASSLVFSSTNYGYTF
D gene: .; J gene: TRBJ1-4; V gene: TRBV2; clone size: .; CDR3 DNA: TGTGCCAGCAGTGCAGGCCGATTTAATGAAAAACTGTTTTTT; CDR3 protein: CASSAGRFNEKLFF
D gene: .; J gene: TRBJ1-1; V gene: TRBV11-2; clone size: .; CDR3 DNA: TGTGCCAGCAGCTTAGGTGGTAGGGGCGCCCACATGAACACTGAAGCTTTCTTT; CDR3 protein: CASSLGGRGAHMNTEAFF
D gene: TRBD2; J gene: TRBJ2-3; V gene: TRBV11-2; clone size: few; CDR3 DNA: TGTGCCAGCAGCCTCATAAAAGCAGCGGGGGCTATCGCAGATACGCAGTATTTT; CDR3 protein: CASSLIKAAGAIADTQYF
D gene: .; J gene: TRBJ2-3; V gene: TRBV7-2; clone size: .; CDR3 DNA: TGTGCCAGCAGCTTAGTCGGGGTTGGCACAGATACGCAGTATTTT; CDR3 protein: CASSLVGVGTDTQYF
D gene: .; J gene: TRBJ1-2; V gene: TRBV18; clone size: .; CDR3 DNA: TGTGCCAGCTCACCGACTCCAGGACAGCAGTTCTATGGCTACACCTTC; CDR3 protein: CASSPTPGQQFYGYTF
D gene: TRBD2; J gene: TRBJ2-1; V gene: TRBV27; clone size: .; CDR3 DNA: TGTGCCAGCAGTTTGGGGACTAGCGGGAGGGCAAATGAGCAGTTCTTC; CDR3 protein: CASSLGTSGRANEQFF
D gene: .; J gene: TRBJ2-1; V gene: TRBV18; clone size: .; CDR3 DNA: TGTGCCAGCTCACCAAACGAGCGGATCAGGATCTTC; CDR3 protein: CASSPNERIRIF
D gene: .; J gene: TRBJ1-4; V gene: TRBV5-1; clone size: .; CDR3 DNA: TGCGCCAGCAGCACCGGTTCTGGGGCCTCACTGTTTTTT; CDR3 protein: CASSTGSGASLFF
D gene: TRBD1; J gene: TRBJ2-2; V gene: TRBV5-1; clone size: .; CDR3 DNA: TGCGCCAGCAGCTTGGCGGTAGGACAGGCCGGGGAGCTGTTTTTT; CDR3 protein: CASSLAVGQAGELFF
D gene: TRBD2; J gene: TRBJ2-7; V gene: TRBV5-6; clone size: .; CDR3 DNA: TGTGCCAGCAGCTTGCAGCGGGGGAGCTCCTACGAGCAGTACTTC; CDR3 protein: CASSLQRGSSYEQYF
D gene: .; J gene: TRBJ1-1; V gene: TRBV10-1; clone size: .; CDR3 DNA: TGCGCCAGCAGTGAGTCCACAGCCAACACTGAAGCTTTCTTT; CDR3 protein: CASSESTANTEAFF
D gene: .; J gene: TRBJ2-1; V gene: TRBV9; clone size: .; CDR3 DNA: TGTGCCAGCAGCGTAGCTGGCGGTTCGTCCTACAATGAGCAGTTCTTC; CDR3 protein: CASSVAGGSSYNEQFF
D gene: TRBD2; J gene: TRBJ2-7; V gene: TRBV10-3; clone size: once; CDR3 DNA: TGTGCCATCAGAAATACCGGGACTACCTCCTACGAGCAGTACTTC; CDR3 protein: CAIRNTGTTSYEQYF
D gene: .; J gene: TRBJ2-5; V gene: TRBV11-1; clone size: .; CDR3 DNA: TGTGCCAGCAGCTTATTCGGGATGGAGACCCAGTACTTC; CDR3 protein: CASSLFGMETQYF
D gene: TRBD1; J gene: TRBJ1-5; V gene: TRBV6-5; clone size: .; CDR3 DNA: TGTGCCAGCGGGACAGGGGTACGTCAGCCCCAGCATTTT; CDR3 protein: CASGTGVRQPQHF
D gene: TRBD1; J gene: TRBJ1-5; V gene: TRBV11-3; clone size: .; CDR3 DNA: TGTGCCAGCAGCCCAACAGGGGATCAGCCCCAGCATTTT; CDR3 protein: CASSPTGDQPQHF
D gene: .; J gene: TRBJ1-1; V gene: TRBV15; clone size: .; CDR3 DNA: TGTGCCACCAGCAGAGACGTGAACACTGAAGCTTTCTTT; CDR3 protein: CATSRDVNTEAFF
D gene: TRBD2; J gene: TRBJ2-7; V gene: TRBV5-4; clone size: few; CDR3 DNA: TGTGCCAGCAGCTTGAGGCGGGAGGGATACGAGCAGTACTTC; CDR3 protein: CASSLRREGYEQYF
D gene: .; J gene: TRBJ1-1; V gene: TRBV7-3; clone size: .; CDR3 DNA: TGTGCCAGCCGAGGTCGAGCTTTCTTT; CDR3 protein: CASRGRAFF
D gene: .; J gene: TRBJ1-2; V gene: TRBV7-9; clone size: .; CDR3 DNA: TGTGCCAGCAGCTTGCCCCGTGGCAGGGACTATGGCTACACCTTC; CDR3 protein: CASSLPRGRDYGYTF
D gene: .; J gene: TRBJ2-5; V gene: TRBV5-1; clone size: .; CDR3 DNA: TGCGCCAGCAGCTTGGATGACAGCTGGGCCCAGTACTTC; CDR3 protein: CASSLDDSWAQYF
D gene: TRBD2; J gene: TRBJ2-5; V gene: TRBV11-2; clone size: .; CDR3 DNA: TGTGCCAGCAGCTTAGACATTTTTAGCGGGGGGGAAGAGACCCAGTACTTC; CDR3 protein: CASSLDIFSGGEETQYF
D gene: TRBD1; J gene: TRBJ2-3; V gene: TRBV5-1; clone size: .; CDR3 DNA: TGCGCCAGCAGCTTGGGGGACAGGGCGGGAGATACGCAGTATTTT; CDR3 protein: CASSLGDRAGDTQYF
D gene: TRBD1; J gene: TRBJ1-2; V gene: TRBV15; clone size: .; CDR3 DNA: TGTGCCACCAGCCCCGGGGACAGGCCAAACTATGGCTACACCTTC; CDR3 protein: CATSPGDRPNYGYTF
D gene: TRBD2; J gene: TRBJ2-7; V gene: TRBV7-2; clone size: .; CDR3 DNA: TGTGCCAGCAGGGGGCCGGGACTAGTCACCGAGCAGTACTTC; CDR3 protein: CASRGPGLVTEQYF
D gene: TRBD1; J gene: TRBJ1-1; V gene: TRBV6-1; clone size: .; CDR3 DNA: TGTGCCAGCACTAGGACAGGGGCAACGAGCACTGAAGCTTTCTTT; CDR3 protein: CASTRTGATSTEAFF
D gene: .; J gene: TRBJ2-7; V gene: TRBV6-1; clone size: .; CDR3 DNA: TGTGCCAGCAGTGAAAAGGTGGGCTACACTGCCACCTACGAGCAGTACTTC; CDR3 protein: CASSEKVGYTATYEQYF
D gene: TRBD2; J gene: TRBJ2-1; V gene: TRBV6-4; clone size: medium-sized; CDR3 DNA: TGTGCCAGCAGTGTTAGCGGGGGCTCCTACAATGAGCAGTTCTTC; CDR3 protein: CASSVSGGSYNEQFF
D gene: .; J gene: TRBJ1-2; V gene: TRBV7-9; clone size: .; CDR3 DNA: TGTTCCGGCCAGGGGCAGACTAACTATGGCTACACCTTC; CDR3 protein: CSGQGQTNYGYTF
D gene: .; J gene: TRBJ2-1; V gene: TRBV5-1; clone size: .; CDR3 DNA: TGCGCCAGCAGCCCGCGGACAGATGCCAATGAGCAGTTCTTC; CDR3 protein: CASSPRTDANEQFF
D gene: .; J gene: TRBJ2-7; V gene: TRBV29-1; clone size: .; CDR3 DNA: TGCAGCGCTTGGGAGGTAGGGGCCTACGAGCAGTACTTC; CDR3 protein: CSAWEVGAYEQYF
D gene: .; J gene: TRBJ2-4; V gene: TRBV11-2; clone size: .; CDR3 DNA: TGTGCCAGCGGGTACATGGGCGGAGGGGACATTCAGTACTTC; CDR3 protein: CASGYMGGGDIQYF
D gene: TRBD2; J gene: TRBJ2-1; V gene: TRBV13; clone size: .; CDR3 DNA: TGTGCCAGCAGCTCGCGGGGGGGGCGTTACAATGAGCAGTTCTTC; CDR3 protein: CASSSRGGRYNEQFF
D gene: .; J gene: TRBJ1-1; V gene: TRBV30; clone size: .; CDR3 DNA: TGTGCCTGGAGACGTTCGGGTCCCTTGAACACTGAAGCTTTCTTT; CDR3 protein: CAWRRSGPLNTEAFF
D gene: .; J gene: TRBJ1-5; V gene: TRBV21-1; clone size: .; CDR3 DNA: TGTGCCAGCCTCAAGAAGGAAGGGGCCGACAATCAGCCCCAGCATTTT; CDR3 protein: CASLKKEGADNQPQHF